A selection of T cell receptor beta chains follows, all from one sample in a study of shared clonotypes between healthy human individuals. The data were produced by immunoSEQ multiplex PCR, yet TCRdb's version contains in-frame clones alone and is incomplete. The data contain around 580,000 clones, 95% to 98% of them singletons. The specimen sequenced was naive CD8+ T cells sorted from blood. The receptors derive from a young man in good health. Each CDR3 is given with its conserved first and last residue. Each record gives: J gene, V gene, CDR3 length, clone size, CDR3 protein. Some rows have no size entry. The others give once, few or many, or a class for an expanded clone.

>TRBJ1-1|TRBV29-1|12|NA
CSVGGENTEAFF
>TRBJ1-2|TRBV10-3|15|NA
CAISDYQSRNYGYTF
>TRBJ2-5|TRBV7-9|13|NA
CASRTGYTETQYF
>TRBJ2-3|TRBV5-4|15|NA
CASSFGTSAKDTQYF
>TRBJ2-5|TRBV2|16|NA
CASSELQSSVQETQYF
>TRBJ1-5|TRBV4-3|15|NA
CASSLGINLNQPQHF
>TRBJ1-2|TRBV6-6|13|once
CASSFDSRYGYTF
>TRBJ2-1|TRBV7-9|12|NA
CASRLSEDEQFF
>TRBJ2-1|TRBV27|13|NA
CASSFGTDNEQFF
>TRBJ1-3|TRBV6-5|12|NA
CATQGSGNTIYF
>TRBJ2-1|TRBV6-5|15|NA
CASSRTSGGNNEQFF